This T cell receptor (beta chain) was identified in a study of monozygotic twins with inflammatory bowel disease. General study points: Reduced clonotype sharing with other individuals was observed in IBD patients relative to healthy twins, especially with disease activity. Extra variability in the repertoires of patients may have come from differing immunosuppressive treatments. No one strong IBD-associated signal or clonotype was supported.

As to this clonotype: Its target is not known.

The CDR3 length is 14 residues. Germline CDR1 reads SGHRS; CDR2 reads YFSETQ. TCRalpha and TCRbeta cDNA went through two nested PCRs of approximately 16 and 10 cycles. TCRdb reworked the 5' RACE reads into one entry per CDR3 protein, no DNA. The sample totals some 200,000 distinct CDR3 sequences. The chain combines TRBV5-1 with TRBJ1-1. The TCR sequence derives from a human donor with ulcerative colitis or Crohn's disease, or a healthy co-twin of an affected twin (not recorded which). Sequenced: blood. CDR3 sequence: CASRASAGGIEAFF.